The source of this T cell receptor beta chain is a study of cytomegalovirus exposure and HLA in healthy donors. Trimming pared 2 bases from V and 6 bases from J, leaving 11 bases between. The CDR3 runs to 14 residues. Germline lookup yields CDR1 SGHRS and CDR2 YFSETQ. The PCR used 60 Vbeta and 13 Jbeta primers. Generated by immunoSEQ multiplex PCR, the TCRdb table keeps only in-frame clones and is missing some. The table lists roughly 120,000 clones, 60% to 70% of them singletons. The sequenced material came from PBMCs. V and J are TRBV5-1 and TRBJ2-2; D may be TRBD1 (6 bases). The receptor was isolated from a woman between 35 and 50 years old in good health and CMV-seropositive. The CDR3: CASSFIEGAGELFF. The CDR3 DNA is TGCGCCAGCAGCTTCATTGAGGGGGCCGGGGAGCTGTTTTTT.